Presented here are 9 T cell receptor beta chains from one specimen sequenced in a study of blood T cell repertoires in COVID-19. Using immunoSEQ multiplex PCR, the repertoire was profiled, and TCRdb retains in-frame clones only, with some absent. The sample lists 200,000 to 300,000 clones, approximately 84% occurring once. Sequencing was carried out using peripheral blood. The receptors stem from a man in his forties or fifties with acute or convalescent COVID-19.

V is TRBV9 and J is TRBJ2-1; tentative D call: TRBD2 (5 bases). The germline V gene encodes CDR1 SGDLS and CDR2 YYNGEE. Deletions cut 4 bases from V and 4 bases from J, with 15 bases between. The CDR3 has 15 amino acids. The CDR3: CASSISSSNYNEQFF. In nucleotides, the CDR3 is TGTGCCAGCAGCATTTCTAGCAGCAATTACAATGAGCAGTTCTTC. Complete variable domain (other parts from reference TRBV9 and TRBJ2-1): DSGVTQTPKHLITATGQRVTLRCSPRSGDLSVYWYQQSLDQGLQFLIQYYNGEERAKGNILERFSAQQFPDLHSELNLSSLELGDSALYFCASSISSSNYNEQFFGPGTRLTVL.

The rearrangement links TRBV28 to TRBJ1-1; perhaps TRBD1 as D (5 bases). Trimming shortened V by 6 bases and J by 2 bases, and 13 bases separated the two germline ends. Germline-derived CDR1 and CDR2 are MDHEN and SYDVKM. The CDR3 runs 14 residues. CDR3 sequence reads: CASSYTTVNTEAFF. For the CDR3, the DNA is TGTGCCAGCAGCTATACGACAGTTAACACTGAAGCTTTCTTT.

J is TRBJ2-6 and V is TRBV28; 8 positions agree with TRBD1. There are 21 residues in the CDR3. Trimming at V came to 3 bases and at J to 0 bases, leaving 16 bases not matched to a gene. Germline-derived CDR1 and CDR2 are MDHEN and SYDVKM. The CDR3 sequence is CASSLGYFRGPMFSGANVLTF. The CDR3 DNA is TGTGCCAGCAGTTTGGGATACTTCAGGGGGCCGATGTTCTCTGGGGCCAACGTCCTGACTTTC.

CDR3 DNA: TGTGCCATCAGAACGACAGGGGAGGTCTACGAGCAGTACTTC. Translating gives CAIRTTGEVYEQYF. The chain links TRBV10-3 to TRBJ2-7, with 8 bases identical to TRBD1. With 6 bases clipped from V and 3 bases from J, the junction kept 7 bases outside the gene matches. The CDR3 is 14 amino acids. The germline V gene encodes CDR1 ENHRY and CDR2 SYGVKD.

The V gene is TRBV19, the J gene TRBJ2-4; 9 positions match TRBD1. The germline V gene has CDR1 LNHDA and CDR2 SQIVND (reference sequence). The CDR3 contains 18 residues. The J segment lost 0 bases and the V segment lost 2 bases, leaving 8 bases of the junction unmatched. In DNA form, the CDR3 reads TGTGCCAGTAGTATATTGGGACAGGGAGCGGGAGCCAAAAACATTCAGTACTTC. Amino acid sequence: CASSILGQGAGAKNIQYF.

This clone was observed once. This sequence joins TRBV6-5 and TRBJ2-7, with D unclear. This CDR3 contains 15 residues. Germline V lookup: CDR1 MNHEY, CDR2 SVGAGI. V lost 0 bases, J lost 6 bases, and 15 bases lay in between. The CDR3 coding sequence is TGTGCCAGCAGTTACTCTGATAGCTTTACTGGCGAGCAGTACTTC. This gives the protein CASSYSDSFTGEQYF.

CDR3 DNA sequence: TGCGCCAGCAGCCTAACTAAGCTAGCGGGGCTTACGAATGAGCAGTTCTTC. This translates into CASSLTKLAGLTNEQFF. The V gene is TRBV5-1, the J gene TRBJ2-1, with 9 bases aligning to TRBD2. The trim removed 4 bases at V and 7 bases at J, leaving 15 bases unmatched. This CDR3 contains 17 residues. In germline, CDR1 is SGHRS, CDR2 YFSETQ.

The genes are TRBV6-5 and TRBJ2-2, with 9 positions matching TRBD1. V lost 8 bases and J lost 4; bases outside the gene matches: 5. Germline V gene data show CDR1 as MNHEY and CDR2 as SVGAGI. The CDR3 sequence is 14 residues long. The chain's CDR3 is CASRDRETTGELFF. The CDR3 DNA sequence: TGTGCCAGCCGGGACAGGGAGACCACCGGGGAGCTGTTTTTT.

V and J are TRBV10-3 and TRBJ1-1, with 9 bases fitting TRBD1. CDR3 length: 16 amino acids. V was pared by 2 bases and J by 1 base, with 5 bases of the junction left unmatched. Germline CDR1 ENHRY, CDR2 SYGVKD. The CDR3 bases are TGTGCCATCAGTGAGGCCCCGGGACAGGGGAACACTGAAGCTTTCTTT. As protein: CAISEAPGQGNTEAFF.